This T cell receptor (beta chain) was identified in a study of cytomegalovirus exposure and HLA in healthy donors. Study information: Among 398 genotyped donors, around 82% fell in the Caucasian-associated ancestry cluster.

Study-wide results and limits: In vitro work confirmed that a few CMV-associated chains recognize CMV antigens.

Trimming pared 0 bases from V and 4 bases from J, leaving 4 bases between. CDR1 and CDR2 (germline): SGDLS, YYNGEE. The CDR3 loop spans 12 amino acids. The PCR had 60 Vbeta and 13 Jbeta primers. Some clones are missing from TCRdb's copy, which holds only in-frame ones; the method was immunoSEQ multiplex PCR. This sample carries 100,000 to 150,000 clones, over 75% of them seen once, and the ten largest clones take approximately 1.7%. About this clone: Its antigen is as yet unknown.

Sequenced material: PBMCs. The J gene is TRBJ1-2, the V gene TRBV9; D is ambiguous. This TCR was recovered from a boy between 10 and 17 years old in good health and CMV-seronegative. The CDR3 region has the DNA TGTGCCAGCAGCGTAGATCGCTATGGCTACACCTTC. This sequence encodes CASSVDRYGYTF.